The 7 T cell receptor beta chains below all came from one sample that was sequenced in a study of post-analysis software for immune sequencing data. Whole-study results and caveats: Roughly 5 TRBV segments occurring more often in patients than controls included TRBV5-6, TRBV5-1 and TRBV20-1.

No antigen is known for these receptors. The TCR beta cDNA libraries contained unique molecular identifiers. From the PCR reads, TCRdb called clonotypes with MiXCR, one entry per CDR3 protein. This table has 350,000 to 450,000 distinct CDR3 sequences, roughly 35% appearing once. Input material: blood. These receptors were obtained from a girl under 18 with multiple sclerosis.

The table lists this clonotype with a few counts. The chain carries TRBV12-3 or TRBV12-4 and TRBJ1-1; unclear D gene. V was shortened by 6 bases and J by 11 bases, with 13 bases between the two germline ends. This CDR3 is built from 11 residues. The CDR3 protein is CASSQQFRAFF. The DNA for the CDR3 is TGTGCCAGCAGCCAACAGTTCCGGGCTTTCTTT.

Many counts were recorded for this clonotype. This chain's CDR3 is CASSRTAQETQYF. DNA for the CDR3: TGTGCCAGCAGCCGGACAGCTCAAGAGACCCAGTACTTC. This chain uses TRBV7-2 with TRBJ2-5; D is perhaps TRBD1 (6 bases). The germline CDR1 and CDR2 sequences are SGHTA and FQGNSA. The CDR3 is made up of 13 amino acids. With 5 bases removed from V and 2 bases from J, the gap between germline ends came to 9 bases.

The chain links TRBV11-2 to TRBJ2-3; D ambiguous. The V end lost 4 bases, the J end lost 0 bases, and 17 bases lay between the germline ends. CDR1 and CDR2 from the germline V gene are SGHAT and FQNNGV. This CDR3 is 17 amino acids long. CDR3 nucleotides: TGTGCCAGCAGCTCGACGAGGTGGCCCCTTAGCACAGATACGCAGTATTTT. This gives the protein CASSSTRWPLSTDTQYF.

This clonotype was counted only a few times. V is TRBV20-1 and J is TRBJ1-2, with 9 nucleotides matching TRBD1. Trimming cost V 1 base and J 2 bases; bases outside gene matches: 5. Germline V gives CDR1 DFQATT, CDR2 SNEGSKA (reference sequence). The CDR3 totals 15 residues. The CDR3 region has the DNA TGCAGTGCTAGAGGGGGCGGGACAGGGAACTATGGCTACACCTTC. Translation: CSARGGGTGNYGYTF.

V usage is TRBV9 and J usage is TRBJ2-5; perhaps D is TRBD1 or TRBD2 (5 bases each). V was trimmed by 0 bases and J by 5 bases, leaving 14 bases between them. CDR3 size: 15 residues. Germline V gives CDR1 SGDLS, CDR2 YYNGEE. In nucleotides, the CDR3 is TGTGCCAGCAGCGTAGGAGGGGCCCTCAGGGAGACCCAGTACTTC. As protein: CASSVGGALRETQYF.

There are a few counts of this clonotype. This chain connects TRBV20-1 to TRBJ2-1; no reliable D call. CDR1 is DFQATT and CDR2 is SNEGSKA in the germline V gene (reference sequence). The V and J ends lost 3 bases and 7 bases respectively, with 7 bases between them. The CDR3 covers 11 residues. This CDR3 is CSARGENEQFF. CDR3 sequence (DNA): TGCAGTGCTAGGGGCGAGAATGAGCAGTTCTTC.

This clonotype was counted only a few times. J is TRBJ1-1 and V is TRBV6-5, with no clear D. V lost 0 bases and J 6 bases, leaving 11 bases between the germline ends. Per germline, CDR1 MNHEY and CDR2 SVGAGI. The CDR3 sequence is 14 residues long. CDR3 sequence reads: CASSYSNSGPEAFF. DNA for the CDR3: TGTGCCAGCAGTTACTCGAATAGTGGGCCTGAAGCTTTCTTT.